Shown below are 10 T cell receptor beta chains from a single sample sequenced in a study of cytomegalovirus exposure and HLA in healthy donors. Both 60 Vbeta primers and 13 Jbeta primers went into the PCR. Sequencing used immunoSEQ multiplex PCR; TCRdb keeps in-frame clones, though not all of them. The sample has around 130,000 clones, around 9% seen once; the top ten hold approximately 5%. The specimen was PBMCs. The receptors shown here come from a man between 35 and 55 years old in good health and CMV-seronegative.

V and J are TRBV6-5 and TRBJ2-7, with 12 bases identical to TRBD2. The CDR3 spans 15 residues. The trim removed 6 bases at V and 0 bases at J, leaving 3 bases unmatched. Germline V gives CDR1 MNHEY, CDR2 SVGAGI. CDR3 region: CASRTLAGGSYEQYF. In DNA, the CDR3 is TGTGCCAGCAGGACACTAGCGGGGGGCTCCTACGAGCAGTACTTC.

In this sample, this clone turned up a few times. The chain combines TRBV30 with TRBJ2-7; D gene unclear. Germline V gene data show CDR1 as GTSNPN and CDR2 as SVGIG (reference sequence). There are 13 residues in the CDR3. Trimming removed 4 bases from V and 2 bases from J, with 12 bases in between. The CDR3: CAWTPSSPYEQYF. CDR3 nucleotide sequence: TGTGCCTGGACCCCGAGTTCGCCCTACGAGCAGTACTTC. The full variable domain, its missing parts supplied by reference TRBV30 and TRBJ2-7, is SQTIHQWPATLVQPVGSPLSLECTVEGTSNPNLYWYRQAAGRGLQLLFYSVGIGQISSEVPQNLSASRPQDRQFILSSKKLLLSDSGFYLCAWTPSSPYEQYFGPGTRLTVT.

The chain joins TRBV19 to TRBJ2-3; 16 nucleotides agree with TRBD2. Germline assignment: CDR1 LNHDA and CDR2 SQIVND (reference sequence). Trimming at V came to 5 bases and at J to 5 bases, leaving 4 bases not matched to a gene. The CDR3 consists of 16 residues. For the CDR3, the DNA is TGTGCCAGTAGTCAGGGACTAGCGGGGGGGCGAGATACGCAGTATTTT. It specifies CASSQGLAGGRDTQYF.

This clone showed up just a few times. This rearrangement joins TRBV10-3 to TRBJ1-1, with D possibly TRBD1 on 6 matching bases. CDR1 is ENHRY and CDR2 is SYGVKD in the germline V gene. CDR3 size: 13 residues. Trimming removed 4 bases from V and 9 bases from J, with 15 bases in between. CDR3 nucleotide sequence: TGTGCCATCAGTGCTTCTCAGGGGCGACAAGCTTTCTTT. Amino acids: CAISASQGRQAFF.

This chain links TRBV27 with TRBJ2-3; tentative D call: TRBD2 (6 bases). The germline V and J ends were trimmed by 4 bases and 0 bases, with 11 bases remaining between them. CDR1 MNHEY and CDR2 SMNVEV come from the germline V gene (reference sequence). The CDR3 is 15 residues long. The CDR3 DNA is TGTGCCAGCAGTTGGGCTAGCGCTAGCACAGATACGCAGTATTTT. The encoded protein is CASSWASASTDTQYF.

The table lists this clone with many counts. V and J are TRBV2 and TRBJ1-1; TRBD1 matches 9 bases. V lost 5 bases to trimming and J lost 3 bases; unmatched junction nucleotides: 10. This CDR3 comprises 16 residues. The germline gives CDR1 SNHLY, CDR2 FYNNEI. CDR3 sequence: CASSSVTGGPDTEAFF. The CDR3 nucleotides are TGTGCCAGCAGTTCAGTAACAGGGGGCCCCGACACTGAAGCTTTCTTT.

The J gene is TRBJ1-6, the V gene TRBV14; D is unresolved. Germline V gives CDR1 SGHDN, CDR2 FVKESK. This CDR3 has 14 amino acids. Trimming took off 3 bases at V and 2 bases at J, with 5 bases between the two ends. The CDR3 DNA reads as TGTGCCAGCAGCCACCAGGCCTATAATTCACCCCTCCACTTT. Translated: CASSHQAYNSPLHF.

This clone was seen only a few times. The rearrangement uses TRBV28 and TRBJ2-2; 13 bases line up with TRBD2. The trim removed 10 bases at V and 5 bases at J, leaving 10 bases unmatched. In germline, CDR1 is MDHEN, CDR2 SYDVKM. CDR3 size: 16 residues. CDR3 loop: CATETSGGPRTGELFF. DNA for the CDR3: TGTGCCACCGAGACTAGCGGGGGGCCGCGGACCGGGGAGCTGTTTTTT.

The chain links TRBV9 to TRBJ1-3; D is unresolved. Germline V lookup: CDR1 SGDLS, CDR2 YYNGEE. There are 14 residues in the CDR3. The ends were cut back, 2 bases at V and 4 bases at J, with 10 bases in the middle. For the CDR3, the DNA is TGTGCCAGCAGCGTCTCAGGTGGAGGAAACACCATATATTTT. Protein: CASSVSGGGNTIYF.

This clone was seen a handful of times. The V call is TRBV5-6, the J call TRBJ1-1; TRBD1 might be the D (6 bases). Between the trimmed V and J ends, which lost 0 bases and 4 bases, there was a span of 7 bases. Germline lookup yields CDR1 SGHDT and CDR2 YYEEEE. This CDR3 has 13 residues. CDR3 DNA: TGTGCCAGCAGCTTGGGAGGGGGCACTGAAGCTTTCTTT. Its protein product is CASSLGGGTEAFF.